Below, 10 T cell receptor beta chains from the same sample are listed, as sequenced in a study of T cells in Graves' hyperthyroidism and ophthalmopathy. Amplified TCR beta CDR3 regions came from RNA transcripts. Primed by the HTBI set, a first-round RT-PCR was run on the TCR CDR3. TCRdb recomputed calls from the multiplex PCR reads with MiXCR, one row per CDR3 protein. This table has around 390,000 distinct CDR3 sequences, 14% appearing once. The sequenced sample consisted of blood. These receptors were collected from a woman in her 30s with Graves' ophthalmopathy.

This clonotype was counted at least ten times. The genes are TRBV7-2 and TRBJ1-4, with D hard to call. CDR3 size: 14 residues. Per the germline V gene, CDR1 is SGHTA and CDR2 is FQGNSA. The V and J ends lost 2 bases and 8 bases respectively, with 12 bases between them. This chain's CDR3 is CASSLRAGGEKLFF. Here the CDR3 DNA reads TGTGCCAGCAGCTTAAGGGCAGGCGGGGAAAAACTGTTTTTT.

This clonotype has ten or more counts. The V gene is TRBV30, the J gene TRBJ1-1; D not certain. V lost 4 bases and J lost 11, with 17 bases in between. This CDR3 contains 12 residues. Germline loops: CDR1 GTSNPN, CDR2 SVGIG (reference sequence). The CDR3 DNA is TGTGCCTGGAATAACGACCTTGGAGCCGCTTTCTTT. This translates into CAWNNDLGAAFF.

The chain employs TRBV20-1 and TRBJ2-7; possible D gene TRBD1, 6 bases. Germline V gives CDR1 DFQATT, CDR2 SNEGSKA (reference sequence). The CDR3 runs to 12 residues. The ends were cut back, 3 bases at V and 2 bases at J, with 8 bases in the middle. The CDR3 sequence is CSARGAAYEQYF. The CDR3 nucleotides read TGCAGTGCTAGGGGGGCCGCCTACGAGCAGTACTTC.

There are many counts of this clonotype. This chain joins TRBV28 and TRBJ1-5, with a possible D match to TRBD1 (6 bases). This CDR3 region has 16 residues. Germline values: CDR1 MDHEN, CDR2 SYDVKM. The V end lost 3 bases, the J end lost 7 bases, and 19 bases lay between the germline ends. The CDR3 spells CASSFGVRGAGQPQHF. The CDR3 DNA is TGTGCCAGCAGTTTCGGTGTAAGGGGGGCGGGGCAGCCCCAGCATTTT.

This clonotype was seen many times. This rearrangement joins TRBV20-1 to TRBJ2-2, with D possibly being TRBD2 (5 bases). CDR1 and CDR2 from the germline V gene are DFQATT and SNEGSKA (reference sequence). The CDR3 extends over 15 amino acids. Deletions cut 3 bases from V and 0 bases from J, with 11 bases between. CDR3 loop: CSASWSSPNTGELFF. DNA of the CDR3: TGCAGTGCTAGTTGGTCTAGCCCGAACACCGGGGAGCTGTTTTTT.

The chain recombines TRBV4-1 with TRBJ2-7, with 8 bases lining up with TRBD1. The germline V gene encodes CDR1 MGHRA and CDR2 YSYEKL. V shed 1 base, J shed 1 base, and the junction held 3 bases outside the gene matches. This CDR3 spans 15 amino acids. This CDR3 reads CASSQAGQGSYEQYF. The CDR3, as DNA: TGCGCCAGCAGCCAAGCCGGACAGGGATCCTACGAGCAGTACTTC.

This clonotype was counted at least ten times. CDR3 region: CASNRTGKPYEQYF. For the CDR3, the DNA is TGTGCCAGCAATAGGACAGGCAAACCTTACGAGCAGTACTTC. This chain uses TRBV7-3 with TRBJ2-7; 7 bases line up with TRBD1. CDR3 length equals 14 residues. Per germline, CDR1 SGHTA and CDR2 FQGTGA. The V gene end was trimmed by 7 bases and the J gene end by 4 bases; junction bases not matched to a gene: 10.

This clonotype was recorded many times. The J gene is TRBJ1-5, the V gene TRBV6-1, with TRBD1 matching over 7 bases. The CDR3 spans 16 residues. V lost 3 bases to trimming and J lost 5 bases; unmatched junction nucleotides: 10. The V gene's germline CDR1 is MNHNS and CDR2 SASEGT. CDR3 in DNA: TGTGCCAGCAGTGATCAATTGACAGGGATCCATCAGCCCCAGCATTTT. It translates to CASSDQLTGIHQPQHF.

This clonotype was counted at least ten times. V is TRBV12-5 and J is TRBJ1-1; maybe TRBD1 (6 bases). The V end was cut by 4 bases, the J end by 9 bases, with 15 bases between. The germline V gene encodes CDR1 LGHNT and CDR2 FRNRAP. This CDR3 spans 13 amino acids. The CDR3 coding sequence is TGTGCTAGTGGTTCCCGGACAGAAAGTAAAGCTTTCTTT. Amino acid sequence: CASGSRTESKAFF.

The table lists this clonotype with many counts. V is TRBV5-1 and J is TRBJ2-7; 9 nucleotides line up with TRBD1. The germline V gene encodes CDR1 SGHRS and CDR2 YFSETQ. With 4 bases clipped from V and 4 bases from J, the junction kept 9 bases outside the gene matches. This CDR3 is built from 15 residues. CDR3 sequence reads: CASSNPGQGAYEQYF. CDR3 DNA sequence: TGCGCCAGCAGCAATCCGGGACAGGGTGCGTACGAGCAGTACTTC.